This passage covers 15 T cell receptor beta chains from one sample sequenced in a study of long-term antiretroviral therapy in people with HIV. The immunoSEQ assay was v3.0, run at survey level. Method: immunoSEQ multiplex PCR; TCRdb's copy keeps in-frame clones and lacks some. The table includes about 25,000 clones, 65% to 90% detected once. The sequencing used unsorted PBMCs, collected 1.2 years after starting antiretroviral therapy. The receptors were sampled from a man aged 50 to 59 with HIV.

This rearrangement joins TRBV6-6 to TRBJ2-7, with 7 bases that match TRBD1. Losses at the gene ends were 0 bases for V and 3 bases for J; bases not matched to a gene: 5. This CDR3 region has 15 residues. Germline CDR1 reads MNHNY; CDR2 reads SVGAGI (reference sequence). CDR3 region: CASSYSAGGFYEQYF. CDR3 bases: TGTGCCAGCAGTTACTCAGCAGGGGGATTCTACGAGCAGTACTTC.

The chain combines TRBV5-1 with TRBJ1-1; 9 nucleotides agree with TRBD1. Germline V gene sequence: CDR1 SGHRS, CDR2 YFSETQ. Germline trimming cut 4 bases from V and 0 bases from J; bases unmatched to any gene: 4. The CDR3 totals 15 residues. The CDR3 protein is CASSLWTGVNTEAFF. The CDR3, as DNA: TGCGCCAGCAGCCTCTGGACAGGGGTGAACACTGAAGCTTTCTTT.

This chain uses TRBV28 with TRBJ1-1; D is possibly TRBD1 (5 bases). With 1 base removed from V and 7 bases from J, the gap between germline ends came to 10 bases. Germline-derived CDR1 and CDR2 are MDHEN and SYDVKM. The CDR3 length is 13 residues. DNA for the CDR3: TGTGCCAGCAGTTTATTAGGGGCAATTGAAGCTTTCTTT. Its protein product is CASSLLGAIEAFF.

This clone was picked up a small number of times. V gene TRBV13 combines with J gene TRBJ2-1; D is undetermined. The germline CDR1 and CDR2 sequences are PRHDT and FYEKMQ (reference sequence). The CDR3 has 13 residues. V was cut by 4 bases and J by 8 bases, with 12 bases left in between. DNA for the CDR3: TGTGCCAGCAGCTCAACAGTTAAGGATGAGCAGTTCTTC. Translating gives CASSSTVKDEQFF. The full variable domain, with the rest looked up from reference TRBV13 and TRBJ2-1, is AAGVIQSPRHLIKEKRETATLKCYPIPRHDTVYWYQQGPGQDPQFLISFYEKMQSDKGSIPDRFSAQQFSDYHSELNMSSLELGDSALYFCASSSTVKDEQFFGPGTRLTVL.

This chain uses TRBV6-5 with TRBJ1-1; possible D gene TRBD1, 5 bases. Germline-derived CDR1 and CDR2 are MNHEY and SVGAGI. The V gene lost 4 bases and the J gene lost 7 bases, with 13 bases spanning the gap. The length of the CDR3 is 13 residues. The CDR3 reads CASSWQERGEAFF. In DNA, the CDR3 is TGTGCCAGCAGTTGGCAAGAAAGGGGTGAAGCTTTCTTT.

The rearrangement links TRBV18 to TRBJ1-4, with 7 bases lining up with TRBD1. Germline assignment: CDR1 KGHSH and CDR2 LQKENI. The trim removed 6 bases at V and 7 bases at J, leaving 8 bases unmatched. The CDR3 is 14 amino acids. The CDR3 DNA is TGTGCCAGCTCTCCGAGGGGGCGGTTTGAAAAACTGTTTTTT. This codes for CASSPRGRFEKLFF.

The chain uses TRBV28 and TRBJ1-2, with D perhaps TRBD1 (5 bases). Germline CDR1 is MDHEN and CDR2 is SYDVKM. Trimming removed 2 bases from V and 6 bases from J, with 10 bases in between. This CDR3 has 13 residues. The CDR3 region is CASSLGWGDGYTF. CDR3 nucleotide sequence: TGTGCCAGCAGTTTAGGGTGGGGGGATGGCTACACCTTC.

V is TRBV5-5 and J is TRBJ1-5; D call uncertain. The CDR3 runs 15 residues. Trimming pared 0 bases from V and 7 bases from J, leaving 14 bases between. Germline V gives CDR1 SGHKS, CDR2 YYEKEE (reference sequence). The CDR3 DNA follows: TGTGCCAGCAGCTTGGGAGGGTTTGGAACGCAGCCCCAGCATTTT. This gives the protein CASSLGGFGTQPQHF.

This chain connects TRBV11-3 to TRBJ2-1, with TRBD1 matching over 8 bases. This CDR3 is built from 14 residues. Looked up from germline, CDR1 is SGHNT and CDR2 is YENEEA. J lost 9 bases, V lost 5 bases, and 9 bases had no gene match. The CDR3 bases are TGTGCCAGCAGCACAACAGGGGGAACTGCTGAGCAGTTCTTC. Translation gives CASSTTGGTAEQFF.

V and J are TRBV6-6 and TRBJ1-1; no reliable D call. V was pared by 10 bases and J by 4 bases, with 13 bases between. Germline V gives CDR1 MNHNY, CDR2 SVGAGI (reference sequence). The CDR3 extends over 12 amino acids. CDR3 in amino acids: CAIPGVGTEAFF. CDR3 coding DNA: TGTGCCATTCCGGGAGTGGGCACTGAAGCTTTCTTT.

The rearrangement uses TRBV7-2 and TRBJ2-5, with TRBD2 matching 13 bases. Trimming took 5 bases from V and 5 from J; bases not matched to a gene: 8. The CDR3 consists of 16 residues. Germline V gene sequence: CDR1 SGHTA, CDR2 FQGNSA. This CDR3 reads CASSPPGLAGQETQYF. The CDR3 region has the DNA TGTGCCAGCAGCCCGCCGGGACTAGCGGGGCAGGAGACCCAGTACTTC.

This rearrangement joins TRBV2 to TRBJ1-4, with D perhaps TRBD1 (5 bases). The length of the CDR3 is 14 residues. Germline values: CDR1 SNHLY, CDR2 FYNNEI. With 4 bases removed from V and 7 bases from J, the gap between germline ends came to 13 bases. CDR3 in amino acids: CASSGSAGGEKLFF. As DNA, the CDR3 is TGTGCCAGCAGTGGTTCAGCCGGGGGTGAAAAACTGTTTTTT.

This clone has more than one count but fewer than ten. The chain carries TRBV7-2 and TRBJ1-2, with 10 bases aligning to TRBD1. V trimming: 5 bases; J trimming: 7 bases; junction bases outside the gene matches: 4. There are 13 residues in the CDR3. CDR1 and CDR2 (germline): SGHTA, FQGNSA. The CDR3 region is CASSPGQGGGYTF. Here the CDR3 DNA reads TGTGCCAGCAGCCCCGGACAGGGGGGTGGCTACACCTTC.

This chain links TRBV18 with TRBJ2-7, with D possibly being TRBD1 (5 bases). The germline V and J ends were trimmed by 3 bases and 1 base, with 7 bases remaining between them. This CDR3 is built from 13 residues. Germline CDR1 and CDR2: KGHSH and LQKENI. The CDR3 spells CASSPTVSYEQYF. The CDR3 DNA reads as TGTGCCAGCTCACCGACAGTTTCCTACGAGCAGTACTTC.

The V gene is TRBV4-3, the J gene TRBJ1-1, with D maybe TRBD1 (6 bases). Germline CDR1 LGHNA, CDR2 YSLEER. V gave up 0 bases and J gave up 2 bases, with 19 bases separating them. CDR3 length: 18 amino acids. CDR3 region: CASSQDWAGATINTEAFF. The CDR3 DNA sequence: TGCGCCAGCAGCCAAGACTGGGCGGGGGCGACGATAAACACTGAAGCTTTCTTT.